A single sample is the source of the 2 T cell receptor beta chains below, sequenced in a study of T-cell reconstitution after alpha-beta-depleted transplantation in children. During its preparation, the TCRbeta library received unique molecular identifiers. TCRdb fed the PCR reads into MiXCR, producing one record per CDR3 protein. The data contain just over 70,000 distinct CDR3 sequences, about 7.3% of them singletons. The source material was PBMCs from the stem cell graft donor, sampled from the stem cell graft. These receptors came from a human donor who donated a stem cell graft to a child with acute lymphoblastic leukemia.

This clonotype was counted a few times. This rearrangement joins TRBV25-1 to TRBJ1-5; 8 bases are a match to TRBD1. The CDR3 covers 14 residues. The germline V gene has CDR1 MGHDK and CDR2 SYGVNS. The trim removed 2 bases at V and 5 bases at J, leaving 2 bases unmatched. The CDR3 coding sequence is TGTGCCAGCAGTGAACCGACAGGGGATCAGCCCCAGCATTTT. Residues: CASSEPTGDQPQHF.

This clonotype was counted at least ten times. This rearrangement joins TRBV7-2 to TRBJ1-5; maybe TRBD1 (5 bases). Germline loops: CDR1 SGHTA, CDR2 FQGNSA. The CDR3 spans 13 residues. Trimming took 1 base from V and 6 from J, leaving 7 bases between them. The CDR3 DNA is TGTGCCAGCAGCTTAGTAAGGGGTCAGCCCCAGCATTTT. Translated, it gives CASSLVRGQPQHF.